Sequencing of this T cell receptor (beta chain) was carried out in a study of control samples from healthy donors and cancer patients. The method was immunoSEQ multiplex PCR; TCRdb's version includes in-frame clones alone and lacks a portion of them. The sample contains some 120,000 clones, just under 90% of which appear only once. V was clipped by 0 bases and J by 4 bases, with 13 bases between them. CDR1 is SGDLS and CDR2 is YYNGEE in the germline V gene. The CDR3 is made up of 15 amino acids. The J gene is TRBJ2-5, the V gene TRBV9, with D perhaps TRBD2 (7 bases). The receptor comes from a man aged 30 to 39 in good health. The sequenced material came from blood. The CDR3 nucleotides are TGTGCCAGCAGCGTAGTAGAGGGAGGGGGAGAGACCCAGTACTTC. Translation gives CASSVVEGGGETQYF.